The present TCR beta chain was sequenced within a study of blood T cell repertoires in COVID-19. Study at large: Samples taken during acute and convalescent COVID-19 were collected in the United States, Italy and Spain.

Assay used: immunoSEQ multiplex PCR; TCRdb lists only in-frame clones, some missing. The sample contains 95,000 to 100,000 clones, over 80% of which appear only once. V lost 7 bases and J lost 8, with 17 bases in between. This CDR3 comprises 13 residues. From germline, CDR1 is MGHDK and CDR2 SYGVNS. The sequence was collected from a middle-aged man with active COVID-19. The chain combines TRBV25-1 with TRBJ1-2; TRBD1 is a possible D gene (6 bases). The sample was peripheral blood. The DNA for the CDR3 is TGTGCCAGCAATACAGGGAACCTAGGAGGCTACACCTTC. This encodes CASNTGNLGGYTF.